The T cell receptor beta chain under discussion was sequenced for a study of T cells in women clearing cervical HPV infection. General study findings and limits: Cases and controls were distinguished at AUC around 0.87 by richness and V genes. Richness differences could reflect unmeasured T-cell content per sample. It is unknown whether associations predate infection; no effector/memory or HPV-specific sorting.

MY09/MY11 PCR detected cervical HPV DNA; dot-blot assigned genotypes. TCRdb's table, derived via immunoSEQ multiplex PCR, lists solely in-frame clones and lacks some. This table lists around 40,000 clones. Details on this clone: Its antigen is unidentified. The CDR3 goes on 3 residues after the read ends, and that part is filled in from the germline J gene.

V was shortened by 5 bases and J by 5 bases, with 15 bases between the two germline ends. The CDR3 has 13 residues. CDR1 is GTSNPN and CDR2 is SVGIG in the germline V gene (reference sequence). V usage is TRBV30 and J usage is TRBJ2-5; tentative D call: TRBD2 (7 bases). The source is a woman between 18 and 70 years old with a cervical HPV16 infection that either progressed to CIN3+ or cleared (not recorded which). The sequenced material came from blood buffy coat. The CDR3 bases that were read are TGTGCCTGGGAATCCGGGGGGCATGAGACC. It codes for CAWESGGHET. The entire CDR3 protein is CAWESGGHETQYF.